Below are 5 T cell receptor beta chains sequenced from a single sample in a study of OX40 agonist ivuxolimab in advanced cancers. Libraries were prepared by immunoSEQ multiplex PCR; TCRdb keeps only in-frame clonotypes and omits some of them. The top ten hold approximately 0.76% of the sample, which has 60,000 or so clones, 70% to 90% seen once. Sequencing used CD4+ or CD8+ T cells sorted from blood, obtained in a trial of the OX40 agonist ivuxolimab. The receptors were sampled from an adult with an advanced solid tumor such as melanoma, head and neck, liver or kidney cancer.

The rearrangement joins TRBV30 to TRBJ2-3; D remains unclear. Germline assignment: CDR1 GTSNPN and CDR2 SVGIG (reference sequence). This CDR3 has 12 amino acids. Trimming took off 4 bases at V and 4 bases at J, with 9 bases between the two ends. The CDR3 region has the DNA TGTGCCTGGAAGTTAGGCCCAGATACGCAGTATTTT. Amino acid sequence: CAWKLGPDTQYF.

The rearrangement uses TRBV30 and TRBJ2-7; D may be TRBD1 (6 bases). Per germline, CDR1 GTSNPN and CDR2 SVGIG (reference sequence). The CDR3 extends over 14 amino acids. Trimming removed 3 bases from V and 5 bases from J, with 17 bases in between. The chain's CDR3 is CAWSLPDRFHEQYF. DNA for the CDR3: TGTGCCTGGAGCCTTCCCGACAGGTTCCACGAGCAGTACTTC.

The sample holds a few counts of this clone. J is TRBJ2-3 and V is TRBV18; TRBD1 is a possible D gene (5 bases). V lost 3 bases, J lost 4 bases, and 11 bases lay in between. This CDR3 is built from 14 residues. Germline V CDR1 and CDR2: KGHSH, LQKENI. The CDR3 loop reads CASSPQGFADTQYF. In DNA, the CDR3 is TGTGCCAGCTCACCCCAGGGATTTGCAGATACGCAGTATTTT.

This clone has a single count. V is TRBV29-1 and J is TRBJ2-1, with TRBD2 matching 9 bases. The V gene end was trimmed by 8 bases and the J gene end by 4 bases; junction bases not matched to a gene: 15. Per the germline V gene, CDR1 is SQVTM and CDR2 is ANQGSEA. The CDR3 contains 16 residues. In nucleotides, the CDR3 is TGCAGCACCCGAACCCGATCTAGCGGGGTGTACAATGAGCAGTTCTTC. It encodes CSTRTRSSGVYNEQFF.

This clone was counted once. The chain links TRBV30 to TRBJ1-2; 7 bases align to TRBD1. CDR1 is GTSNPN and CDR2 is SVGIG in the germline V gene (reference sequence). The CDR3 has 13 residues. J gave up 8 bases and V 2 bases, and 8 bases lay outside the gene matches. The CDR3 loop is CAWSPGQVSGYTF. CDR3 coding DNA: TGTGCCTGGAGTCCCGGACAGGTCTCCGGCTACACCTTC.